The 14 T cell receptor beta chains listed next were all sequenced from one sample in a study of blood T cell repertoires in COVID-19. TCRdb's copy holds only in-frame clones and misses some; the assay was immunoSEQ multiplex PCR. The sample lists about 220,000 clones, around three quarters seen once, with approximately 7.2% in the top ten. What was sequenced was peripheral blood. All receptors come from a woman aged 70-85 years with acute or convalescent COVID-19.

The CDR3 sequence: CASSVEGGGTDTTGELFF. The DNA for the CDR3 is TGTGCCAGCAGCGTTGAGGGGGGTGGGACAGACACCACCGGGGAGCTGTTTTTT. The genes are TRBV9 and TRBJ2-2; D possibly corresponds to TRBD1 (7 bases). Between the trimmed V and J ends, which lost 2 bases and 4 bases, there was a span of 21 bases. The CDR3 extends over 18 amino acids. Germline V gives CDR1 SGDLS, CDR2 YYNGEE.

The chain carries TRBV28 and TRBJ1-2, with TRBD1 matching over 7 bases. From germline, CDR1 is MDHEN and CDR2 SYDVKM. With V trimmed by 2 bases and J by 4 bases, 1 base remained unmatched. There are 13 residues in the CDR3. The CDR3 sequence: CASSLKGAYGYTF. The CDR3 DNA reads TGTGCCAGCAGTTTAAAGGGGGCCTATGGCTACACCTTC.

The chain is built from TRBV7-2 and TRBJ2-3; D may be TRBD2 (6 bases). CDR3 size: 16 residues. Trimming removed 3 bases at V and 4 bases at J, with 17 bases between. Germline V lookup: CDR1 SGHTA, CDR2 FQGNSA. CDR3 protein: CASSLNLLATADTQYF. In DNA form, the CDR3 reads TGTGCCAGCAGCTTGAACCTTCTAGCGACGGCAGATACGCAGTATTTT.

The chain combines TRBV7-2 with TRBJ2-1; 7 bases match TRBD2. Germline values: CDR1 SGHTA, CDR2 FQGNSA. With V trimmed by 5 bases and J by 0 bases, 4 bases remained unmatched. This CDR3 has 15 amino acids. CDR3 coding DNA: TGTGCCAGCAGCCCAGCGGGGTTCTCCTACAATGAGCAGTTCTTC. Amino acid sequence: CASSPAGFSYNEQFF.

The rearrangement joins TRBV19 to TRBJ2-5; the match to TRBD2 covers 10 bases. From germline, CDR1 is LNHDA and CDR2 SQIVND (reference sequence). Trimming at V came to 6 bases and at J to 5 bases, leaving 9 bases not matched to a gene. This CDR3 region has 15 residues. DNA of the CDR3: TGTGCCAGTAGGCCTACCGGGACTAGCGTGGAGACCCAGTACTTC. It translates to CASRPTGTSVETQYF.

The rearrangement uses TRBV30 and TRBJ2-5, with 9 bases identical to TRBD1. This CDR3 contains 13 residues. Germline CDR1 GTSNPN, CDR2 SVGIG (reference sequence). Trimming at V came to 7 bases and at J to 11 bases, leaving 14 bases not matched to a gene. CDR3 bases: TGTGCCTATACAGGGGGCTCCCAAGGGACTCAGTACTTC. Translation gives CAYTGGSQGTQYF. The complete variable domain, with remaining parts taken from reference TRBV30 and TRBJ2-5, reads SQTIHQWPATLVQPVGSPLSLECTVEGTSNPNLYWYRQAAGRGLQLLFYSVGIGQISSEVPQNLSASRPQDRQFILSSKKLLLSDSGFYLCAYTGGSQGTQYFGPGTRLLVL.

The chain combines TRBV4-1 with TRBJ2-1, with D possibly being TRBD2 (5 bases). Per the germline V gene, CDR1 is MGHRA and CDR2 is YSYEKL. The CDR3 loop spans 17 amino acids. The ends were cut back, 0 bases at V and 8 bases at J, with 20 bases in the middle. The CDR3 region has the DNA TGCGCCAGCAGCCAAGAAAACACCTACTCCGAGGGATATGAGCAGTTCTTC. Amino acid sequence: CASSQENTYSEGYEQFF.

V gene TRBV7-2 combines with J gene TRBJ2-7; 7 bases agree with TRBD2. The CDR3 runs 15 residues. The junction had 7 bases not matched to a gene; V was cut back by 3 bases and J by 2 bases. Germline CDR1 is SGHTA and CDR2 is FQGNSA. DNA for the CDR3: TGTGCCAGCAGCTTGGCGAGCGGGGCCCCCTACGAGCAGTACTTC. Its translation: CASSLASGAPYEQYF.

The chain employs TRBV4-1 and TRBJ1-1, with TRBD1 identical over 8 bases. Trimming removed 0 bases from V and 10 bases from J; junction bases left unmatched: 10. Germline V lookup: CDR1 MGHRA, CDR2 YSYEKL. The CDR3 covers 15 residues. CDR3 in amino acids: CASSQDFGQGAGAFF. The CDR3 nucleotides are TGCGCCAGCAGCCAAGATTTTGGGCAGGGGGCAGGAGCTTTCTTT.

The chain joins TRBV15 to TRBJ2-5, with a weak D call TRBD1 (5 bases). Between the trimmed V and J ends, which lost 3 bases and 5 bases, there was a span of 13 bases. In germline, CDR1 is LNHNV, CDR2 YYDKDF (reference sequence). CDR3 length: 14 amino acids. DNA of the CDR3: TGTGCCACCAGCAGTGGCAGGGTCTACGAGACCCAGTACTTC. Protein: CATSSGRVYETQYF.

The chain uses TRBV5-1 and TRBJ1-4; possible D gene TRBD1, 5 bases. The CDR3 loop spans 15 amino acids. The V end was cut by 0 bases, the J end by 4 bases, with 10 bases between. Germline values: CDR1 SGHRS, CDR2 YFSETQ. For the CDR3, the DNA is TGCGCCAGCAGCTTGGGGTGGGGCGATAATGAAAAACTGTTTTTT. Translated: CASSLGWGDNEKLFF.

V gene TRBV5-1 combines with J gene TRBJ2-5, with 9 nucleotides matching TRBD2. Germline CDR1 and CDR2: SGHRS and YFSETQ. The CDR3 has 19 amino acids. With 4 bases clipped from V and 0 bases from J, the junction kept 16 bases outside the gene matches. CDR3 nucleotide sequence: TGCGCCAGCAGCCTACGGCCGGGGAGCGGGGGGCTATACCAAGAGACCCAGTACTTC. It translates to CASSLRPGSGGLYQETQYF.

The gene calls are TRBV28 and TRBJ1-2; D is unresolved. The CDR3 has 12 residues. Germline CDR1 reads MDHEN; CDR2 reads SYDVKM. V dropped 3 bases and J dropped 5 bases, with 7 bases sitting between them. CDR3 region: CASSFLAYGYTF. The CDR3 bases are TGTGCCAGCAGTTTTTTGGCTTATGGCTACACCTTC.

CDR3 region: CASSLQGEGGYTF. The CDR3, as DNA: TGTGCCAGCAGCCTCCAAGGGGAGGGCGGCTACACCTTC. The V call is TRBV3-1 (or the pseudogene TRBV3-2), the J call TRBJ1-2; the D gene is possibly TRBD1 (5 bases). The germline V gene encodes CDR1 LGHDT and CDR2 YNNKEL (reference sequence). V gave up 4 bases and J gave up 8 bases, with 14 bases separating them. The CDR3 consists of 13 residues.